The clone carrying this T cell receptor (beta chain) was observed a single time. What it binds is not known. This specimen belongs to a study of graft-versus-host responses after intestinal transplantation. Background on the study: As for transplant type, recipients had multivisceral, liver-intestinal, or isolated intestinal grafts. The whole recipient group had anti-thymocyte globulin induction followed by tacrolimus and steroids for around 3 years. Study outcomes and limitations: GvH clones detected in recipient marrow included some appearing first in ileum or blood. Among circulating GvH clones, peak levels were associated with early post-transplant declines in HvG clones.

Measured with immunoSEQ multiplex PCR; TCRdb has only the in-frame clones, and not every one. The sample yields some 70,000 clones, roughly 84% seen once. V was clipped by 0 bases and J by 0 bases, with 10 bases between them. Looked up from germline, CDR1 is SGHRS and CDR2 is YFSETQ. This CDR3 region has 15 residues. This clonotype was obtained from a human donor who was the organ donor for an intestinal transplant. Sequencing used unstimulated CD8+ T cells sorted from spleen or lymph node cells, obtained before transplant. The J gene is TRBJ2-7, the V gene TRBV5-1; D remains unclear. This CDR3 is CASSLGWSSSYEQYF. CDR3 nucleotide sequence: TGCGCCAGCAGCTTGGGTTGGTCGAGCTCCTACGAGCAGTACTTC.